This entry features one T cell receptor beta chain sequence. The sample originates from a study of blood T cell repertoires in COVID-19. Study context: Samples representing acute and convalescent COVID-19 were sourced from the United States, Italy and Spain. From T cells, B-cell-depleted T cells, or PBMCs came the material, which was cDNA or gDNA.

Original processing methods: For nucleated cells, counts were estimated from reference gene primer amplification. Here immunoSEQ multiplex PCR was the method, and the copy in TCRdb shows in-frame clones only, minus some. Clone size and the V and J calls come from that table; the DNA yielded D and trimming. In the table there are around 76,000 clones, around 91% of which are singletons. There are 17 residues in the CDR3. Germline assignment: CDR1 LGHNA and CDR2 YNFKEQ. V lost 0 bases to trimming and J lost 7 bases; unmatched junction nucleotides: 9. The sample comprised peripheral blood. This receptor was taken from a human donor in a cohort sampled during active COVID-19. The V and J genes are TRBV4-2 and TRBJ2-1; 10 bases are shared with TRBD2. Written as DNA, the CDR3 is TGTGCCAGCAGCCAAGATTCGAGCGGGGGGGCGAGGAATGAGCAGTTCTTC. It translates to CASSQDSSGGARNEQFF.